A single sample gave rise to the 2 T cell receptor beta chains below, sequenced in a study of blood T cell repertoires in COVID-19. The table came from immunoSEQ multiplex PCR; TCRdb's copy has only in-frame clones and leaves some out. Of roughly 250,000 clones listed, about 79% are singletons. The sequencing input was peripheral blood. All receptors derive from a woman older than 75 with acute or convalescent COVID-19.

The chain is built from TRBV28 and TRBJ2-1, with D tentatively TRBD1 (5 bases). Between the trimmed V and J ends, which lost 7 bases and 4 bases, there was a span of 14 bases. From germline, CDR1 is MDHEN and CDR2 SYDVKM. There are 14 residues in the CDR3. CDR3 protein: CASILGAGYNEQFF. The CDR3 DNA reads as TGTGCCAGCATCCTTGGGGCCGGGTACAATGAGCAGTTCTTC.

The gene calls are TRBV21-1 and TRBJ1-2; the DNA was not compared with TRBD1, the D call given in the table. TRBV21-1 is a pseudogene. The CDR3 totals 13 residues. The CDR3 nucleotides are TGTGCCAGCAGGGGACAGATCTATAATGGCTACACCTTC. Protein sequence: CASRGQIYNGYTF.